The 27 T cell receptor beta chains below all came from one sample that was sequenced in a study of blood T cell repertoires in COVID-19. The assay was immunoSEQ multiplex PCR, and TCRdb's table has in-frame clones only and misses some. The repertoire holds fewer than 200,000 clones, with 60% to 80% as singletons. Specimen: peripheral blood. Receptor source: an older woman with acute or convalescent COVID-19.

The rearrangement joins TRBV12-3 or TRBV12-4 to TRBJ1-1; D not certain. The CDR3 spans 12 residues. V was shortened by 4 bases and J by 5 bases, with 8 bases between the two germline ends. The CDR3 here is CASSYGRTEAFF. CDR3 in DNA: TGTGCCAGCAGTTATGGGAGAACTGAAGCTTTCTTT.

CDR3 DNA: TGTGCCACCCGCCCAGGGGATAGCTCCTACGAGCAGTACTTC. Amino acids: CATRPGDSSYEQYF. The V and J genes are TRBV15 and TRBJ2-7; D is possibly TRBD1 (6 bases). In germline, CDR1 is LNHNV, CDR2 YYDKDF (reference sequence). The CDR3 loop spans 14 amino acids. The ends were cut back, 8 bases at V and 0 bases at J, with 14 bases in the middle.

This rearrangement joins TRBV25-1 to TRBJ1-5, with TRBD1 as a possible D gene (5 bases). This CDR3 is 17 amino acids long. The V and J ends lost 2 bases and 1 base respectively, with 15 bases between them. Germline V CDR1 and CDR2: MGHDK, SYGVNS. DNA of the CDR3: TGTGCCAGCAGTGAACCCGCCGGGGGGGTCAGCAATCAGCCCCAGCATTTT. This codes for CASSEPAGGVSNQPQHF.

The chain employs TRBV2 and TRBJ1-3; TRBD1 might be the D (6 bases). CDR1 is SNHLY and CDR2 is FYNNEI in the germline V gene. Trimming removed 4 bases from V and 4 bases from J, with 14 bases in between. There are 15 residues in the CDR3. CDR3 in DNA: TGTGCCAGCAGTGGTGGACAGTCTCCCGGAAACACCATATATTTT. Translated: CASSGGQSPGNTIYF.

V usage is TRBV7-9 and J usage is TRBJ2-7, with TRBD1 matching 11 bases. The germline gives CDR1 SEHNR, CDR2 FQNEAQ (reference sequence). The CDR3 extends over 19 amino acids. V lost 4 bases to trimming and J lost 1 base; unmatched junction nucleotides: 15. DNA of the CDR3: TGTGCCAGCAGCTCCGCTCTGGGACAGGGGGGAGGTCGGTCCTACGAGCAGTACTTC. This sequence encodes CASSSALGQGGGRSYEQYF.

As to this clone: A read error may produce the germline difference seen at one junction end. The V and J genes are TRBV30 and TRBJ2-1, with a tentative D call TRBD2 (5 bases). The CDR3 extends over 11 amino acids. Germline loops: CDR1 GTSNPN, CDR2 SVGIG (reference sequence). CDR3 protein: CARRRYNEQFF. For the CDR3, the DNA is TGTGCCAGGAGGCGGTACAATGAGCAGTTCTTC. The variable domain in full, completed from reference TRBV30 and TRBJ2-1, reads SQTIHQWPATLVQPVGSPLSLECTVEGTSNPNLYWYRQAAGRGLQLLFYSVGIGQISSEVPQNLSASRPQDRQFILSSKKLLLSDSGFYLCARRRYNEQFFGPGTRLTVL.

The chain recombines TRBV2 with TRBJ2-7; no definite D call. Trimming stripped 4 bases from V and 3 bases from J, with 4 bases between. The CDR3 spans 11 residues. Germline CDR1 reads SNHLY; CDR2 reads FYNNEI. This chain's CDR3 is CASSGGYEQYF. The CDR3 region has the DNA TGTGCCAGCAGTGGCGGCTACGAGCAGTACTTC.

Concerning this clone: Other DNA variants within this sample encode the same CDR3. This sequence joins TRBV19 and TRBJ2-2; D remains ambiguous. Trimming cost V 3 bases and J 0 bases, with 8 bases left between them. The CDR3 contains 15 residues. Looked up from germline, CDR1 is LNHDA and CDR2 is SQIVND (reference sequence). The CDR3 bases are TGTGCCAGTAGTATCGTAGCCGCGAACACCGGGGAGCTGTTTTTT. Amino acid sequence: CASSIVAANTGELFF. The whole variable domain, filled in from reference TRBV19 and TRBJ2-2, reads DGGITQSPKYLFRKEGQNVTLSCEQNLNHDAMYWYRQDPGQGLRLIYYSQIVNDFQKGDIAEGYSVSREKKESFPLTVTSAQKNPTAFYLCASSIVAANTGELFFGEGSRLTVL.

This sequence joins TRBV24-1 and TRBJ2-2; 10 bases fit TRBD1. The length of the CDR3 is 16 residues. V gave up 4 bases and J gave up 5 bases; unmatched junction bases: 6. From germline, CDR1 is KGHDR and CDR2 SFDVKD. CDR3 sequence (DNA): TGTGCCACCAGTGACGTGGACAGGGGGGGAACCGGGGAGCTGTTTTTT. Protein sequence: CATSDVDRGGTGELFF.

This clone showed up many times. This chain connects TRBV2 to TRBJ1-5, with D perhaps matching TRBD1 (5 bases). V shed 7 bases and J shed 6 bases, with 13 bases lying between them. The length of the CDR3 is 13 residues. Germline V gives CDR1 SNHLY, CDR2 FYNNEI. This CDR3 reads CASTLSGFQPQHF. As DNA, the CDR3 is TGTGCCAGCACTCTTTCAGGGTTTCAGCCCCAGCATTTT.

This chain connects TRBV5-4 to TRBJ2-1; TRBD2 is a possible D gene (6 bases). Trimming stripped 0 bases from V and 6 bases from J, with 19 bases between. The CDR3 has 17 residues. From germline, CDR1 is SGHNT and CDR2 YYREEE (reference sequence). The DNA for the CDR3 is TGTGCCAGCAGCTTGGGAGGTTTGTCGGGAGTGTTCAATGAGCAGTTCTTC. Translated: CASSLGGLSGVFNEQFF.

The chain joins TRBV5-5 to TRBJ1-6; D may be TRBD1 (6 bases). The length of the CDR3 is 15 residues. The V and J ends lost 4 bases and 10 bases respectively, with 18 bases between them. Germline V gene data show CDR1 as SGHKS and CDR2 as YYEKEE (reference sequence). CDR3 nucleotide sequence: TGTGCCAGCAGCCTCACGAGGGAGGGGGTGTCACCCCTCCACTTT. Translation gives CASSLTREGVSPLHF.

The V gene is TRBV7-8, the J gene TRBJ1-2; 7 positions agree with TRBD1. V was pared by 5 bases and J by 0 bases, with 6 bases of the junction left unmatched. The germline gives CDR1 SGHVS, CDR2 FQNEAQ. This CDR3 has 15 residues. CDR3 region: CASSPRDSANYGYTF. The CDR3 DNA reads as TGTGCCAGCAGCCCGCGGGACAGTGCTAACTATGGCTACACCTTC.

This clone has only one observation. The rearrangement joins TRBV5-1 to TRBJ2-5; the D is unclear. The germline CDR1 and CDR2 sequences are SGHRS and YFSETQ. The CDR3 is made up of 13 amino acids. The V gene lost 5 bases and the J gene lost 1 base, with 9 bases spanning the gap. The CDR3 here is CASRLNPQETQYF. In nucleotides, the CDR3 is TGCGCCAGCAGACTTAACCCCCAAGAGACCCAGTACTTC.

This clone was picked up one time. The J gene is TRBJ2-3, the V gene TRBV11-3, with 12 bases that match TRBD1. With 0 bases clipped from V and 5 bases from J, the junction kept 9 bases outside the gene matches. This CDR3 is built from 18 residues. Germline assignment: CDR1 SGHNT and CDR2 YENEEA. DNA for the CDR3: TGTGCCAGCAGCTTAGACTCACCGGGACAGGGGGCGAGAGATACGCAGTATTTT. The encoded protein is CASSLDSPGQGARDTQYF. Looking up the rest from reference TRBV11-3 and TRBJ2-3 gives the full variable domain: EAGVVQSPRYKIIEKKQPVAFWCNPISGHNTLYWYLQNLGQGPELLIRYENEEAVDDSQLPKDRFSAERLKGVDSTLKIQPAELGDSAVYLCASSLDSPGQGARDTQYFGPGTRLTVL.

The genes are TRBV7-3 and TRBJ1-4; TRBD1 aligns across 9 bases. The germline V gene encodes CDR1 SGHTA and CDR2 FQGTGA. With V trimmed by 5 bases and J by 7 bases, 8 bases remained unmatched. This CDR3 spans 15 amino acids. CDR3: CASSPTGGFGEKLFF. CDR3 nucleotides: TGTGCCAGCAGCCCTACAGGGGGCTTTGGTGAAAAACTGTTTTTT.

J is TRBJ2-4 and V is TRBV10-1; TRBD1 aligns across 7 bases. The germline V gene has CDR1 WNHNN and CDR2 SYGVQD (reference sequence). J gave up 8 bases and V 8 bases, and 12 bases lay outside the gene matches. The CDR3 has 14 residues. The CDR3 reads CASVTEQGKDIQYF. CDR3 DNA sequence: TGCGCCAGCGTTACGGAACAGGGGAAGGACATTCAGTACTTC.

This sequence joins TRBV19 and TRBJ1-4; weak D call: TRBD1 (6 bases). The germline V gene encodes CDR1 LNHDA and CDR2 SQIVND (reference sequence). Trimming cost V 8 bases and J 8 bases, with 18 bases left between them. CDR3 size: 14 residues. CDR3 nucleotides: TGTGCCAGTCGGCAGAACAGGGTTTACGAAAAACTGTTTTTT. This codes for CASRQNRVYEKLFF.

The V and J genes are TRBV2 and TRBJ1-2; 7 bases fit TRBD1. This CDR3 spans 15 amino acids. Unmatched junction bases numbered 11, after V lost 4 bases and J lost 6 bases. Per germline, CDR1 SNHLY and CDR2 FYNNEI. The CDR3 is CASSGWTGESNGYTF. CDR3 sequence (DNA): TGTGCCAGCAGTGGCTGGACAGGCGAATCGAATGGCTACACCTTC.

This chain links TRBV30 with TRBJ1-5; D may be TRBD1 (5 bases). With 2 bases removed from V and 0 bases from J, the gap between germline ends came to 11 bases. This CDR3 comprises 15 residues. The V gene's germline CDR1 is GTSNPN and CDR2 SVGIG (reference sequence). CDR3 sequence (DNA): TGTGCCTGGAGTAAAGGGGATGTTAGCAATCAGCCCCAGCATTTT. It is translated as CAWSKGDVSNQPQHF.

The rearrangement uses TRBV3-1 (or the pseudogene TRBV3-2) and TRBJ1-2; TRBD1 is a possible D gene (5 bases). Germline CDR1 reads LGHDT; CDR2 reads YNNKEL (reference sequence). V lost 8 bases and J lost 2, with 15 bases in between. This CDR3 comprises 14 residues. CDR3 nucleotides: TGTGCCAGCGCGGCCAGGGCGAACAACTATGGCTACACCTTC. It translates to CASAARANNYGYTF.

This clone was counted a few times. CDR3 in amino acids: CASMTRAGLTNQPQHF. CDR3 nucleotide sequence: TGTGCCAGCATGACTAGAGCAGGACTTACGAATCAGCCCCAGCATTTT. The chain has TRBV27 and TRBJ1-5; D not certain. Germline V gene sequence: CDR1 MNHEY, CDR2 SMNVEV (reference sequence). This CDR3 has 16 residues. V shed 7 bases and J shed 4 bases, with 20 bases lying between them.

This rearrangement joins TRBV5-3 to TRBJ2-7, with TRBD2 identical over 9 bases. TRBV5-3 is annotated as an ORF whose role is uncertain. The CDR3 is 16 residues long. V was clipped by 4 bases and J by 5 bases; unmatched bases: 13. The chain's CDR3 is CARSLGGGGRDHEQYF. The CDR3 DNA follows: TGTGCCAGAAGCCTAGGAGGGGGCGGGAGGGACCACGAGCAGTACTTC.

The V gene is TRBV6-5, the J gene TRBJ2-2; 8 bases are a match to TRBD1. The CDR3 contains 14 residues. Germline loops: CDR1 MNHEY, CDR2 SVGAGI. J lost 5 bases, V lost 8 bases, and 7 bases had no gene match. The chain's CDR3 is CASGRTGLTGELFF. The CDR3 region has the DNA TGTGCCAGCGGCCGGACAGGGTTGACCGGGGAGCTGTTTTTT.

The gene calls are TRBV28 and TRBJ1-1; 7 positions agree with TRBD1. CDR1 and CDR2 (germline): MDHEN, SYDVKM. The CDR3 is 15 amino acids. J lost 1 base, V lost 7 bases, and 9 bases had no gene match. CDR3 sequence reads: CASTPRQGANTEAFF. CDR3 bases: TGTGCCAGCACCCCCAGACAGGGTGCGAACACTGAAGCTTTCTTT.

The V call is TRBV9, the J call TRBJ2-5; 10 bases align to TRBD1. Losses at the gene ends were 4 bases for V and 2 bases for J; bases not matched to a gene: 8. Germline values: CDR1 SGDLS, CDR2 YYNGEE. The CDR3 sequence is 16 residues long. This CDR3 reads CASSTRTGGTQETQYF. The CDR3 DNA sequence: TGTGCCAGCAGCACTCGGACAGGGGGGACGCAAGAGACCCAGTACTTC.

The chain joins TRBV30 to TRBJ2-2, with 9 bases matching TRBD1. The CDR3 is made up of 15 amino acids. Germline lookup yields CDR1 GTSNPN and CDR2 SVGIG (reference sequence). V was pared by 6 bases and J by 5 bases, with 10 bases of the junction left unmatched. The CDR3 bases are TGTGCCTGTGATACCGGGACAGGGCATACCGGGGAGCTGTTTTTT. Encoded protein: CACDTGTGHTGELFF. Variable domain in full (rest from reference TRBV30 and TRBJ2-2): SQTIHQWPATLVQPVGSPLSLECTVEGTSNPNLYWYRQAAGRGLQLLFYSVGIGQISSEVPQNLSASRPQDRQFILSSKKLLLSDSGFYLCACDTGTGHTGELFFGEGSRLTVL.